A single sample is the source of the 9 T cell receptor beta chains below, sequenced in a study of shared clonotypes between healthy human individuals. Assay used: immunoSEQ multiplex PCR; TCRdb lists only in-frame clones, some missing. The sample contains about half a million clones, 79% of which appear only once. The sample consisted of PBMCs. The origin of the receptors is a woman between 40 and 50 years old in good health. Some clones in this sample may be carry-over from other donors' samples.

The chain is built from TRBV7-2 and TRBJ2-1; 11 nucleotides align to TRBD2. V lost 5 bases and J lost 5; bases outside the gene matches: 8. Germline CDR1 reads SGHTA; CDR2 reads FQGNSA. CDR3 length: 16 amino acids. The CDR3 sequence: CASSRSGTSGNNEQFF. CDR3 coding DNA: TGTGCCAGCAGCCGATCCGGGACTAGCGGAAACAATGAGCAGTTCTTC. Filled out from reference TRBV7-2 and TRBJ2-1, the complete variable domain reads GAGVSQSPSNKVTEKGKDVELRCDPISGHTALYWYRQSLGQGLEFLIYFQGNSAPDKSGLPSDRFSAERTGGSVSTLTIQRTQQEDSAVYLCASSRSGTSGNNEQFFGPGTRLTVL.

This chain joins TRBV6-5 and TRBJ2-7; D call uncertain. The CDR3 extends over 14 amino acids. Germline CDR1 reads MNHEY; CDR2 reads SVGAGI. V lost 5 bases and J lost 4, with 15 bases in between. Here the CDR3 reads CASSPQPGRYEQYF. The CDR3 bases are TGTGCCAGCAGTCCGCAACCCGGGCGATACGAGCAGTACTTC.

The gene calls are TRBV6-5 and TRBJ2-7; possible D gene TRBD2, 6 bases. The V gene's germline CDR1 is MNHEY and CDR2 SVGAGI. The CDR3 runs to 14 residues. With 7 bases removed from V and 3 bases from J, the gap between germline ends came to 16 bases. The CDR3 is CASNPGLRDYEQYF. As DNA, the CDR3 is TGTGCCAGCAACCCGGGACTCAGGGACTACGAGCAGTACTTC.

Only a few counts were recorded for this clone. This chain uses TRBV28 with TRBJ2-5; the match to TRBD2 covers 7 bases. The tail of the sequence fits TRBJ2-7 better, so the J call may be wrong. Germline V gene lookup returns CDR1 MDHEN and CDR2 SYDVKM. The CDR3 loop spans 15 amino acids. This chain's CDR3 is CASSGLGWVSYEQYF. The CDR3 DNA sequence: TGTGCCAGCAGCGGACTAGGATGGGTTTCCTACGAGCAGTACTTC.

The V call is TRBV7-6, the J call TRBJ2-3; no firm D call. The CDR3 has 11 residues. CDR1 is SGHVS, CDR2 FNYEAQ, per germline. V was clipped by 6 bases and J by 5 bases, with 6 bases between them. DNA of the CDR3: TGTGCCAGCAGTCAGAGAGATACGCAGTATTTT. As protein: CASSQRDTQYF.

This clone was observed a single time. This chain joins TRBV29-1 and TRBJ1-2, with 8 nucleotides matching TRBD1. J lost 4 bases, V lost 4 bases, and 2 bases had no gene match. Per the germline V gene, CDR1 is SQVTM and CDR2 is ANQGSEA. CDR3 length: 12 residues. The CDR3 spells CSVGTGIYGYTF. For the CDR3, the DNA is TGCAGCGTTGGGACAGGGATCTATGGCTACACCTTC.

This clone was counted at least ten times. CDR3 in amino acids: CASSGTGGVETQYF. In DNA, the CDR3 is TGTGCCAGCAGTGGGACAGGGGGCGTAGAGACCCAGTACTTC. This chain joins TRBV28 and TRBJ2-5; 12 nucleotides agree with TRBD1. Germline assignment: CDR1 MDHEN and CDR2 SYDVKM. The junction had 2 bases not matched to a gene; V was cut back by 5 bases and J by 4 bases. This CDR3 is 14 amino acids long.

In the case of this clone: This sample also contains other DNA sequences that code for the same CDR3. The chain combines TRBV19 with TRBJ2-5; D unresolved. Germline V lookup: CDR1 LNHDA, CDR2 SQIVND (reference sequence). Trimming left V 6 bases short and J 5 bases short, with 7 bases between. The CDR3 extends over 11 amino acids. Written as DNA, the CDR3 is TGTGCCAGTAGGACGGGCGAGACCCAGTACTTC. It translates to CASRTGETQYF. Full variable domain (missing parts from reference TRBV19 and TRBJ2-5): DGGITQSPKYLFRKEGQNVTLSCEQNLNHDAMYWYRQDPGQGLRLIYYSQIVNDFQKGDIAEGYSVSREKKESFPLTVTSAQKNPTAFYLCASRTGETQYFGPGTRLLVL.

This clone appeared a few times. V is TRBV2 and J is TRBJ1-1; a weak D match, TRBD1 (5 bases). Trimming shortened V by 7 bases and J by 0 bases, and 9 bases separated the two germline ends. The germline V gene has CDR1 SNHLY and CDR2 FYNNEI. The CDR3 has 13 amino acids. Here the CDR3 DNA reads TGTGCCAGCACCCGGGACGTGAACACTGAAGCTTTCTTT. Encoded protein: CASTRDVNTEAFF.